The 20 T cell receptor beta chains listed next were all sequenced from one sample in a study of tumor-infiltrating lymphocytes in localized non-small cell lung cancer (dated by TCRdb to the early 2020s). The method was the immunoSEQ multiplex PCR assay. Held by TCRdb, this immuneACCESS table contains in-frame sequences only and omits some clones. Under half of the omission traces to an unresolved V gene where checked; the cause of the rest is unknown. Here the sample has approximately 17,000 clones; less than 80% occur a single time. The ten top clones hold approximately 6.8% of the sample. What was sequenced was lung tumor tissue. Receptors originate from a human donor with non-small cell lung cancer.

V and J are TRBV2 and TRBJ2-7; 9 bases fit TRBD2. This CDR3 is built from 14 residues. J gave up 2 bases and V 3 bases, and 2 bases lay outside the gene matches. Germline V gives CDR1 SNHLY, CDR2 FYNNEI. The CDR3 here is CASSDLAGTYEQYF. The CDR3, as DNA: TGTGCCAGCAGTGATCTAGCGGGGACCTACGAGCAGTACTTC.

This clone was observed a single time. The rearrangement joins TRBV30 to TRBJ1-2; D is ambiguous. Germline CDR1 and CDR2: GTSNPN and SVGIG (reference sequence). CDR3 length equals 12 residues. Trimming left V 2 bases short and J 8 bases short, with 12 bases between. In DNA form, the CDR3 reads TGTGCCTGGAGTTTGGGGAGTAAGGGCTACACCTTC. Its translation: CAWSLGSKGYTF. The full variable domain, rest sourced from reference TRBV30 and TRBJ1-2, is SQTIHQWPATLVQPVGSPLSLECTVEGTSNPNLYWYRQAAGRGLQLLFYSVGIGQISSEVPQNLSASRPQDRQFILSSKKLLLSDSGFYLCAWSLGSKGYTFGSGTRLTVV.

The J gene is TRBJ1-1, the V gene TRBV5-6; D not resolved. Germline V gene lookup returns CDR1 SGHDT and CDR2 YYEEEE. Trimming removed 2 bases from V and 1 base from J, with 6 bases in between. CDR3 length: 13 residues. The DNA of the CDR3 is TGTGCCAGCAGCTTCGGGAGGAACACTGAAGCTTTCTTT. This encodes CASSFGRNTEAFF.

This clone came up once. The chain has TRBV2 and TRBJ1-3, with 10 bases identical to TRBD1. J lost 2 bases, V lost 8 bases, and 3 bases had no gene match. The CDR3 totals 14 residues. The germline gives CDR1 SNHLY, CDR2 FYNNEI. The CDR3: CASVGTGAGNTIYF. DNA of the CDR3: TGTGCCAGCGTGGGGACAGGGGCTGGAAACACCATATATTTT.

The chain combines TRBV10-3 with TRBJ1-2; 7 positions match TRBD1. The CDR3 loop spans 17 amino acids. V was clipped by 0 bases and J by 4 bases; unmatched bases: 11. CDR1 and CDR2 from the germline V gene are ENHRY and SYGVKD. Written as DNA, the CDR3 is TGTGCCATCAGTGAGTCCGGGCCACAGGGGAGGGGCTATGGCTACACCTTC. Its protein product is CAISESGPQGRGYGYTF.

This rearrangement joins TRBV12-5 to TRBJ2-5, with 8 nucleotides matching TRBD2. V trimming: 1 base; J trimming: 5 bases; junction bases outside the gene matches: 9. The CDR3 runs to 16 residues. CDR1 is LGHNT, CDR2 FRNRAP, per germline. DNA of the CDR3: TGTGCTAGTGGTTTGGGGATAGCGGGAACGGGGGAGACCCAGTACTTC. It encodes CASGLGIAGTGETQYF.

The chain links TRBV19 to TRBJ2-4; D is possibly TRBD1 or TRBD2 (5 bases each). Trimming cost V 1 base and J 0 bases, with 10 bases left between them. This CDR3 has 16 residues. Looked up from germline, CDR1 is LNHDA and CDR2 is SQIVND (reference sequence). The CDR3 sequence: CASSIGGAVAKNIQYF. CDR3 DNA sequence: TGTGCCAGTAGTATAGGAGGGGCCGTAGCCAAAAACATTCAGTACTTC.

As to this clone: One end of the junction is discordant with germline, which a read error may explain. This chain connects TRBV7-2 to TRBJ2-7; TRBD1 might be the D (6 bases). The germline V gene has CDR1 SGHTA and CDR2 FQGNSA. The CDR3 totals 14 residues. The CDR3 loop reads CASTLQTGPYEQYF. For the CDR3, the DNA is TGTGCCAGCACCTTACAGACAGGCCCTTACGAGCAGTACTTC.

The chain is built from TRBV30 and TRBJ1-5; D unclear. V was shortened by 0 bases and J by 4 bases, with 4 bases between the two germline ends. The V gene's germline CDR1 is GTSNPN and CDR2 SVGIG (reference sequence). This CDR3 contains 12 residues. The CDR3 region has the DNA TGTGCCTGGAGTGTAGAAAATCAGCCCCAGCATTTT. This sequence encodes CAWSVENQPQHF.

This clone ranks as medium-sized. V gene TRBV19 combines with J gene TRBJ1-1, with D perhaps matching TRBD1 (6 bases). Trimming stripped 11 bases from V and 1 base from J, with 17 bases between. This CDR3 region has 14 residues. Germline loops: CDR1 LNHDA, CDR2 SQIVND (reference sequence). The DNA of the CDR3 is TGTGCCGCCCAGGACAGAGGGCGGAACACTGAAGCTTTCTTT. Its protein is CAAQDRGRNTEAFF.

The genes are TRBV19 and TRBJ2-7, with D possibly TRBD2 on 6 matching bases. Germline CDR1 reads LNHDA; CDR2 reads SQIVND (reference sequence). There are 15 residues in the CDR3. V was shortened by 2 bases and J by 3 bases, with 14 bases between the two germline ends. CDR3 DNA: TGTGCCAGTAGTATACACGCGAGGGGACTCTACGAGCAGTACTTC. It encodes CASSIHARGLYEQYF.

This chain links TRBV5-6 with TRBJ2-7; 9 nucleotides match TRBD2. The CDR3 runs 16 residues. Trimming took 0 bases from V and 9 from J; bases not matched to a gene: 13. Per germline, CDR1 SGHDT and CDR2 YYEEEE. The DNA for the CDR3 is TGTGCCAGCAGCTTGGTAGTTGTAGCGGGAGTCGGCGGGCAGTACTTC. It specifies CASSLVVVAGVGGQYF.

The V and J genes are TRBV4-2 and TRBJ2-5; 9 bases match TRBD2. CDR1 is LGHNA, CDR2 YNFKEQ, per germline. Unmatched junction bases numbered 6, after V lost 2 bases and J lost 5 bases. This CDR3 is 15 amino acids long. The CDR3 spells CASSQPGLASETQYF. The CDR3 DNA reads as TGTGCCAGCAGCCAACCGGGACTAGCCTCGGAGACCCAGTACTTC.

The chain employs TRBV27 and TRBJ1-5; D call uncertain. The V end was cut by 6 bases, the J end by 0 bases, with 6 bases between. CDR1 is MNHEY, CDR2 SMNVEV, per germline (reference sequence). The CDR3 loop spans 13 amino acids. The CDR3 sequence is CASRGYSNQPQHF. CDR3 in DNA: TGTGCCAGCAGGGGGTATAGCAATCAGCCCCAGCATTTT.

This CDR3 reads CASSGQGGQPQHF. CDR3 nucleotides: TGTGCCAGTAGCGGACAGGGGGGGCAGCCCCAGCATTTT. The chain is built from TRBV19 and TRBJ1-5, with 10 bases identical to TRBD1. The CDR3 is 13 residues long. V lost 6 bases to trimming and J lost 7 bases; unmatched junction nucleotides: 3. The germline gives CDR1 LNHDA, CDR2 SQIVND (reference sequence).

The chain carries TRBV7-9 and TRBJ2-1; 7 bases agree with TRBD1. The CDR3 is 15 amino acids. The germline CDR1 and CDR2 sequences are SEHNR and FQNEAQ (reference sequence). J lost 9 bases, V lost 5 bases, and 13 bases had no gene match. CDR3 nucleotides: TGTGCCAGCAGCCCGGACAGGTCGTACAGGGGTGAGCAGTTCTTC. Translation: CASSPDRSYRGEQFF.

CDR3 loop: CASNRGSFDEQYF. The CDR3 DNA reads as TGTGCCAGCAACAGGGGTAGCTTTGACGAGCAGTACTTC. V usage is TRBV2 and J usage is TRBJ2-7; the match to TRBD1 covers 7 bases. Germline V gene data show CDR1 as SNHLY and CDR2 as FYNNEI. The length of the CDR3 is 13 residues. V shed 7 bases, J shed 5 bases, and the junction held 8 bases outside the gene matches.

J is TRBJ2-3 and V is TRBV5-1; TRBD2 matches at 10 bases. This CDR3 is built from 16 residues. With 3 bases clipped from V and 2 bases from J, the junction kept 6 bases outside the gene matches. From germline, CDR1 is SGHRS and CDR2 YFSETQ. CDR3: CASSSRTSGNTDTQYF. Written as DNA, the CDR3 is TGCGCCAGCAGCTCCCGGACTAGCGGTAACACAGATACGCAGTATTTT.

V and J are TRBV6-9 and TRBJ2-1; 7 bases are a match to TRBD2. The CDR3 is 13 residues long. Germline CDR1 and CDR2: MNHGY and SVAAGI. V gave up 6 bases and J gave up 8 bases; unmatched junction bases: 7. CDR3 amino acids: CASRTSRSDEQFF. CDR3 coding DNA: TGTGCCAGCAGGACTAGCAGGAGTGATGAGCAGTTCTTC.

The chain links TRBV18 to TRBJ1-5, with D perhaps matching TRBD1 (5 bases). V lost 3 bases and J lost 6, with 15 bases in between. CDR1 and CDR2 (germline): KGHSH, LQKENI. The CDR3 runs 15 residues. The CDR3 nucleotides are TGTGCCAGCTCACCCGGGACGGGAAAGAGTCAGCCCCAGCATTTT. Protein product: CASSPGTGKSQPQHF. The full variable domain, completed using reference TRBV18 and TRBJ1-5, is NAGVMQNPRHLVRRRGQEARLRCSPMKGHSHVYWYRQLPEEGLKFMVYLQKENIIDESGMPKERFSAEFPKEGPSILRIQQVVRGDSAAYFCASSPGTGKSQPQHFGDGTRLSIL.